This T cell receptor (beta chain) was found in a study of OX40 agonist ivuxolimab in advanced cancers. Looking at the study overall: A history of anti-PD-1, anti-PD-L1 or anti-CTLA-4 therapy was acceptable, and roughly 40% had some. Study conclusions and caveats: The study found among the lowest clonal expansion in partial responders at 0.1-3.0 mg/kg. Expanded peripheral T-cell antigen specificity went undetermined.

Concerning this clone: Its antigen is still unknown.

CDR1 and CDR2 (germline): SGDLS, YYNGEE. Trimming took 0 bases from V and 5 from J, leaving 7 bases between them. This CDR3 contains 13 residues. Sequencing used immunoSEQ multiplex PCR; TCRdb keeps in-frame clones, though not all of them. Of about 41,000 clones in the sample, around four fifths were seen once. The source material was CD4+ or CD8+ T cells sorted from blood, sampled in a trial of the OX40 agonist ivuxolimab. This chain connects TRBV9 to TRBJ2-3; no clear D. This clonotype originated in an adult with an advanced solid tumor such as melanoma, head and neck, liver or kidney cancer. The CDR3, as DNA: TGTGCCAGCAGCGTAGTTTTTGGAGATACGCAGTATTTT. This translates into CASSVVFGDTQYF.